This T cell receptor beta chain was recorded in a study of Graves' ophthalmopathy and Graves' hyperthyroidism. General study findings and limits: Sensitivity of around 86% and specificity of around 76% were achieved when a 13-signature model separated ophthalmopathy from stable hyperthyroidism.

This clonotype was detected ten times or more. Its antigen is currently unknown. The germline V gene encodes CDR1 SGHTA and CDR2 FQGNSA. V was clipped by 5 bases and J by 5 bases, with 15 bases between them. CDR3 length: 14 amino acids. RNA transcripts served as template for amplifying TCR beta CDR3 sequences. RT-PCR was first run with HTBI primers, then multiplex PCR in a second round. TCRdb independently ran MiXCR on the multiplex PCR reads; one entry per CDR3 protein. The sample contains over a million distinct CDR3 sequences, roughly two fifths of which appear only once. What was sequenced was peripheral blood or thyroid tissue (not recorded which). This chain joins TRBV7-2 and TRBJ2-5, with TRBD2 as a possible D gene (5 bases). The clonotype was recovered from an adult man with Graves' hyperthyroidism. CDR3 amino acids: CASSPGTPGETQYF. The CDR3 coding sequence is TGTGCCAGCAGCCCGGGTACCCCGGGGGAGACCCAGTACTTC.